This T cell receptor (beta chain) was retrieved from a study of T cell responses to AZD1222 COVID-19 vaccine. V shed 3 bases and J 5 bases; nucleotides not matched to a gene: 6. The CDR3 consists of 14 residues. In germline, CDR1 is LGHDT, CDR2 YNNKEL (reference sequence). Produced via immunoSEQ multiplex PCR; TCRdb's table is partial and in-frame only. Of around 99,000 clones in the sample, around 94% were seen once. Regarding the study as a whole: Seropositive status at baseline applied to only five or six AZD1222 recipients. In all cases, repertoires were sampled only after the peak T cell response. Clonal diversity was possibly underestimated; the donors were predominantly white British and more often female.

For this clone: Its antigen is as yet unknown.

Sample: peripheral blood, taken on day 0 of AZD1222 vaccination. The chain is built from TRBV3-1 (or the pseudogene TRBV3-2) and TRBJ2-5; 7 bases are shared with TRBD1. The receptor was derived from an adult in good health. Here the CDR3 reads CASSQTGFAETQYF. The CDR3 DNA reads as TGTGCCAGCAGCCAGACAGGGTTCGCGGAGACCCAGTACTTC.